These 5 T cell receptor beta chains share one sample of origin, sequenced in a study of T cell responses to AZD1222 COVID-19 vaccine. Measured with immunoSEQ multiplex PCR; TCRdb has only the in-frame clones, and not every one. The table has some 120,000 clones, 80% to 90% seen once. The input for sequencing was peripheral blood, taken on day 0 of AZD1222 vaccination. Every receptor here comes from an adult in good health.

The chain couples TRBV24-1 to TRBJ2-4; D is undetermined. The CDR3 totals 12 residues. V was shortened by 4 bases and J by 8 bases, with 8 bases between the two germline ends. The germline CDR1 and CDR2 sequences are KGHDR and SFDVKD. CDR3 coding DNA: TGTGCCACCAGTGAACGAAAGGACATTCAGTACTTC. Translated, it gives CATSERKDIQYF.

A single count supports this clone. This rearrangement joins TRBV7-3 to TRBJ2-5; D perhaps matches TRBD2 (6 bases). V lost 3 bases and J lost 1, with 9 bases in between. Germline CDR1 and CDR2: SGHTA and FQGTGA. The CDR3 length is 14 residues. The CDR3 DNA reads TGTGCCAGCAGCTTTGACGGGAGCCAAGAGACCCAGTACTTC. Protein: CASSFDGSQETQYF.

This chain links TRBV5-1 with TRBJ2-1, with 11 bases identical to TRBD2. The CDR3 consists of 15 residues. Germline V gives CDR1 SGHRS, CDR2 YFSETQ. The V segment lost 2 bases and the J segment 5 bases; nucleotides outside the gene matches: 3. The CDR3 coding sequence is TGCGCCAGCAGCTTTAGCGGGAGGGGCGACAATGAGCAGTTCTTC. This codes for CASSFSGRGDNEQFF.

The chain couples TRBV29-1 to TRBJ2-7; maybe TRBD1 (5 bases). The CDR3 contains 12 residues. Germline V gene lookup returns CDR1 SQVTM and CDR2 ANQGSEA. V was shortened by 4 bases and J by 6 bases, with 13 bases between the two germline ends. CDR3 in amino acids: CSVVGLGAEQYF. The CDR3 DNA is TGCAGCGTTGTGGGTTTAGGGGCCGAGCAGTACTTC.

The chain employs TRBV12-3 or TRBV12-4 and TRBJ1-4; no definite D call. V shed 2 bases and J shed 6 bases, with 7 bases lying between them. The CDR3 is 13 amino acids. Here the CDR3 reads CASSLSTDEKLFF. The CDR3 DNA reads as TGTGCCAGCAGTTTATCCACGGATGAAAAACTGTTTTTT.